Listed below are T cell receptor beta chains from one sample, sequenced in a study of cytomegalovirus exposure and HLA in healthy donors. Method: immunoSEQ multiplex PCR; TCRdb's copy keeps in-frame clones and lacks some. The sample contains about 89,000 clones, approximately 81% of which appear only once. Sequencing was performed on PBMCs. The receptor set was obtained from a man aged 35-49 years in good health and CMV-seropositive. CDR3s include the opening cysteine and the closing phenylalanine or tryptophan. D genes are given only for firm matches.

.	TRBV6-1	CASSLSKGHTEAFF
.	TRBV7-2	CASSRRRSELADTQYF
.	TRBV7-2	CATQRTFSNTGEPFF
.	TRBV28	CASSSYGQLKTEAFF
.	TRBV6-4	CASSDSKRQRSYNEQFF
.	TRBV4-1	CASSLTAKETQYF
TRBD1	TRBV7-9	CASSPGTGDHSPLHF
.	TRBV28	CASSLSVGAHLYEQYF
.	TRBV5-1	CASSLSPRSYNEQFF
TRBD2	TRBV4-2	CASSQDRRGAYEQYF
TRBD1	TRBV5-1	CASSGTGADYGYTF
.	TRBV19	CASTPSGGFDEQFF
.	TRBV29-1	CSVRRTDTQYF